The 3 T cell receptor beta chains listed next were all sequenced from one sample in a study of cytomegalovirus exposure and HLA in healthy donors. Use of 60 Vbeta and 13 Jbeta primers characterized the PCR. TCRdb's table, derived via immunoSEQ multiplex PCR, lists solely in-frame clones and lacks some. The repertoire holds under 130,000 clones, around 77% seen once, with about 8.6% in the top ten. The sample consisted of PBMCs. These receptors originate from a woman in her 40s in good health and CMV-seropositive.

This sequence joins TRBV7-9 and TRBJ2-3; 14 bases map to TRBD2. Trimming at V came to 3 bases and at J to 4 bases, leaving 0 bases not matched to a gene. CDR3 length equals 15 residues. CDR1 is SEHNR, CDR2 FQNEAQ, per germline (reference sequence). The CDR3 sequence is CASSLTSGGADTQYF. CDR3 in DNA: TGTGCCAGCAGCTTGACTAGCGGGGGGGCAGATACGCAGTATTTT.

The chain joins TRBV28 to TRBJ2-7; the match to TRBD2 covers 11 bases. The CDR3 totals 14 residues. The ends lost 7 bases at V and 4 bases at J; junction bases unmatched: 6. The germline V gene encodes CDR1 MDHEN and CDR2 SYDVKM. CDR3 protein: CASTNSGRGYEQYF. The CDR3 coding sequence is TGTGCCAGCACCAATAGCGGGAGGGGATACGAGCAGTACTTC. The variable domain in full, completed from reference TRBV28 and TRBJ2-7, reads DVKVTQSSRYLVKRTGEKVFLECVQDMDHENMFWYRQDPGLGLRLIYFSYDVKMKEKGDIPEGYSVSREKKERFSLILESASTNQTSMYLCASTNSGRGYEQYFGPGTRLTVT.

The genes are TRBV9 and TRBJ2-4; no clear D gene. Germline V gives CDR1 SGDLS, CDR2 YYNGEE. Trimming took off 0 bases at V and 5 bases at J, with 6 bases between the two ends. CDR3 length: 13 amino acids. The CDR3: CASSVGRENIQYF. CDR3 DNA sequence: TGTGCCAGCAGCGTAGGACGGGAAAACATTCAGTACTTC.